The entry below describes one T cell receptor beta chain. Its antigen target is currently unknown. Base qualities are not at hand, and no much larger clone is one base apart. The record originates from a study of shared clonotypes between healthy human individuals (dated by TCRdb to 2019 to 2021). Study-wide context: A couple of women and a few men aged 18 to 49 years were included in the cohort. To estimate repertoire size and how much clonotypes are shared between individuals, the study performed deep sequencing of blood TCR repertoires from five healthy adults. Per donor, three plates each were used for CD4 naive and CD4 memory, two for CD8 naive, and one for CD8 memory. Each donor's leukapheresis produced roughly between about 0.8 and 10 billion PBMCs. To increase sequencing depth and limit assay-specific biases, different laboratories used diverse techniques to prepare libraries and sequence TCR repertoires. General conclusions and limits of the study: Pairwise subsampling led to the expectation that sequencing depth would affect the degree of clonotype sharing among donors. Across a handful of donors, around 5% of naive CD4, roughly 3.5% of naive CD8, around 2.1% of memory CD4, and approximately 0.4% of memory CD8 clonotypes were shared. Larger estimated clonotype richness was generally found for naive subsets than for memory subsets. Even with the large sequencing depth, rarefaction of the sorted-subset datasets indicated that sequencing was incomplete. Compared with non-shared clonotypes, the clonotypes found in all four sorted-subset donors had higher generation probabilities. Only blood was sampled, and tissue TCR repertoires likely differ from those in blood. The genetic and exposure-history diversity represented was limited by the small number of donors.

CD8 naive samples consisted of CD45RO-negative cells that were positively selected for CCR7, yielding a CD45RA+CCR7+ population without TemRA cells. Healthy HIV-negative adults with no recently reported acute infections or vaccinations were included as donors. All donors were Caucasian adults living in Nashville, Tennessee, USA. Blood was collected by leukapheresis, and PBMCs were isolated by Ficoll-Histopaque density gradient centrifugation and then cryopreserved in liquid nitrogen vapor phase. Analytical flow cytometry was used to check the purity and quantity of each magnetically sorted T cell population. From each sorted fraction, genomic DNA was isolated and quantified by UV absorbance on a Nanodrop 2000c. Using the deep immunoSEQ assay, multiplex PCR amplified TCR CDR3 regions from genomic DNA. For each cell subset, the extracted genomic DNA was distributed evenly across all wells of several immunoSEQ 96-well plates, and each plate served as one replicate. Each replicate PCR for sorted subsets received around 0.2 ug genomic DNA, equal to roughly 33,000 T cell genomes. The purified libraries were quantified using a Qubit 3.0 fluorometer, sized with a Bioanalyzer 2100, and then quantified again using the KAPA Library Quantification kit. A separate single-read 150-cycle Illumina NextSeq 550 flow cell was used to sequence each immunoSEQ 96-well plate. The authors' analysis ran thus. The immunoSEQ output contained only junctional sequences without quality scores, so filtering could not match that applied to full-length reads. To assign V/J genes and CDR3, sequences were annotated against IMGT germline references using PyIR, a Python wrapper for IgBLAST v1.9. Any read was removed if the V/J assignment was weak (E-value above 1e-6), the CDR3 was missing, or the read contained stop codons, out-of-frame junctions, or ambiguous translated residues. V3J clonotypes were defined by identical inferred V gene, J gene, and CDR3 amino acid sequence. The percentage overlap between two repertoires was calculated by dividing the number of shared unique clonotypes by the size of the smaller repertoire. Repertoire richness was assessed with RTK rarefaction, the Chao1 estimator, and Recon v2.1 estimates of unobserved clonotypes. Generation probabilities were computed with OLGA for all TCRbeta clonotypes obtained by the gDNA method from a few donors. Entries here come from immuneACCESS through TCRdb and include only in-frame sequences with V and J called. Some clones fail to appear in such tables; in the studies checked, an unresolved V gene covers under half of the shortfall, and the cause of the remainder is unknown. V and J calls and clone size are given by that table; D and trimming were obtained from the DNA. Here the sample has under 2,000,000 clones; 85% to 95% occur a single time. The top ten clonotypes cover more than 0.9% of the sample.

Sample: naive CD8+ T cells sorted from blood. Read against the paper, the sample's cell subset or site label means: CD45RA+CCR7+. This clonotype was obtained from a man between 18 and 29 years old in good health.

Here is the DNA: TGTGCCAGCGGGGCCCGGGACTGTAACTACGAGCAGTACTTC. The encoded protein is CASGARDCNYEQYF. The chain uses TRBV6-8 and TRBJ2-7, and TRBD2 may be the D gene, going by 6 matching bases. Looking up the germline V gene yields CDR1 MNHGY and CDR2 SAAAGT. V is cut by 8 bases and J by 3 bases, and the space between the germline ends is 17 bases. The CDR3 runs 14 residues from the cysteine to the phenylalanine. CDR3 DNA is the only sequence kept; it has 42 bases, read in frame from the first base.